The T cell receptor beta chain described here comes from a study of blood T cell repertoires in COVID-19 (dated by TCRdb to the early 2020s). Study-wide context: Collaborator samples came from the United States, Italy and Spain and covered acute and convalescent phases of COVID-19. The prospective study material was composed of cDNA or gDNA derived from T cells, B-cell-depleted T cells, or PBMCs. Subjects who had been exposed to COVID-19, were actively infected with it, or had recovered from it provided the deeply sampled blood TCRbeta repertoires that made up the dataset. A freely available public database, intended as a resource for researchers studying the immune response to SARS-CoV-2, is where the repertoires were released. The samples were drawn from two sources: the first 160 participants of the ongoing ImmuneRACE study, and fewer than 1,500 subjects contributed by 6 global collaborators. Sample metadata almost always included a de-identified subject ID, COVID-19 status, age in years and sex. Where HLA class I and class II types were available, the types were taken from metadata supplied by the sample provider, not from assay-based typing. Paper-wide results and their limitations: The amount of clinical and demographic metadata varied by source and participant and was provided uncurated.

TCRbeta CDR3 regions were amplified from genomic DNA by means of the immunoSEQ Assay, a bias-controlled multiplex PCR. Per the original workflow: Nucleated cell counts per sample were estimated from amplification of reference gene primers within the assay. To quantify the absolute abundance of each unique TCRbeta CDR3 rearrangement, sequence reads were collapsed and filtered. For each sample, productive Simpson clonality was calculated by taking the square root of Simpson's diversity index across productive rearrangements. TCRdb provides this immuneACCESS table in a form limited to in-frame rearrangements. Some clones are lacking; in checked studies, under half of them reflect an unresolved V gene, and why the rest are absent is not known. The D gene and trimming were derived from the DNA, and the V and J assignments and clone size from that table. Recorded for this sample are 380,000 or so clones; over 75% of them occurred a single time. Of the sample, 2% to 2.5% falls within the top ten clones.

In the prospective study, participants were roughly 18 to 89 years old, resided in approximately 22 geographic areas of the United States, and were enrolled through a virtual design. To assign participants to cohorts, the prospective study relied on clinical history that participants themselves reported in a screening survey and a study questionnaire. In the prospective study, whole blood, serum and a nasopharyngeal or oropharyngeal swab were collected from each participant by mobile phlebotomists. Additional blood draws and questionnaires over an approximately 2-month period could optionally be provided by prospective study participants. Before DNA extraction, blood samples from the prospective study were shipped at room temperature or frozen. Note on this clone: No cognate antigen has been identified for it. Per-base qualities were not stored, and no clone one base away is much larger.

Including cysteine and phenylalanine, the CDR3 has 18 amino acids. Only the CDR3 portion is preserved as DNA: 54 bases, with reading frame beginning at the first base. After removal of 5 bases from V and 0 bases from J, the junction retains 16 bases not matched to a gene. The germline V gene (reference sequence) supplies CDR1 SEHNR and CDR2 FQNEAQ. Source material: PBMCs or T cells enriched from blood (not recorded which). Recombination joined TRBV7-9 with TRBJ2-7, with 7 bases matching TRBD1. The TCR comes from a woman between 40 and 55 years old with acute COVID-19. The DNA sequence is given as TGTGCCAGCAGCCGAACTTCAGGGGGAACCCTCTACTCCTACGAGCAGTACTTC. Its translation reads: CASSRTSGGTLYSYEQYF.